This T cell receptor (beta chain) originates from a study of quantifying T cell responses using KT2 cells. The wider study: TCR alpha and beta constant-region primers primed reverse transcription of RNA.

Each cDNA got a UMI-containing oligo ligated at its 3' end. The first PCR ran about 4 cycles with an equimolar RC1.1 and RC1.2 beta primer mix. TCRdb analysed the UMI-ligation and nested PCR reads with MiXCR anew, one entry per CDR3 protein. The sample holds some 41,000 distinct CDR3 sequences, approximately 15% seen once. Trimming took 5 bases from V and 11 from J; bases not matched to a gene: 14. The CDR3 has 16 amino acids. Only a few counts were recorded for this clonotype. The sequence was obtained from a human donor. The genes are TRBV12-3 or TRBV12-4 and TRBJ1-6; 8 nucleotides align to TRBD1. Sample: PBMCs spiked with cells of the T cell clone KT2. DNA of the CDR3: TGTGCCAGCAGTGGGGGGCCGGGACAGGCCCCCACACCCCTCCACTTT. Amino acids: CASSGGPGQAPTPLHF.